These 5 T cell receptor beta chains originate from one sample sequenced in a study of CD8 T cells in ankylosing spondylitis. Study results and caveats: Apparently characteristic of ankylosing spondylitis blood was a TCR beta motif (about eight highly homologous variants).

These receptors are not linked to any known antigen. TCRdb redid the calling of the 5' RACE reads with MiXCR, one entry per CDR3 protein. In the table there are approximately 150,000 distinct CDR3 sequences, approximately 17% of which are singletons. Sequences were obtained from blood, either unsorted or a sorted T cell fraction (not recorded which). Receptors were obtained from a male donor with ankylosing spondylitis.

This clonotype was found a few times. The J gene is TRBJ2-7, the V gene TRBV7-9; D ambiguous. The germline V gene encodes CDR1 SEHNR and CDR2 FQNEAQ (reference sequence). V lost 5 bases and J lost 2, with 10 bases in between. The CDR3 length is 13 residues. CDR3 DNA sequence: TGTGCCAGCAGCGGGCCGTTGACCTACGAGCAGTACTTC. Amino acids: CASSGPLTYEQYF.

The V call is TRBV13, the J call TRBJ2-7, with D perhaps given as TRBD1 or TRBD2 (6 bases each). The germline gives CDR1 PRHDT, CDR2 FYEKMQ (reference sequence). The CDR3 has 15 amino acids. Trimming shortened V by 5 bases and J by 2 bases, and 16 bases separated the two germline ends. This CDR3 is CASSPGGLGTYEQYF. As DNA, the CDR3 is TGTGCCAGCAGCCCTGGGGGGCTTGGGACCTACGAGCAGTACTTC.

This clonotype was counted many times. The genes are TRBV12-3 or TRBV12-4 and TRBJ2-1; either TRBD1 or TRBD2 may supply D (5 bases each). The length of the CDR3 is 12 residues. Trimming stripped 6 bases from V and 9 bases from J, with 12 bases between. Written as DNA, the CDR3 is TGTGCCAGCAGGGCCCCAGGGAGTGAGCAGTTCTTC. Amino acids: CASRAPGSEQFF.

This clonotype came up many times. This chain's CDR3 is CASSPDNDYEQYF. The CDR3 DNA reads as TGCGCCAGCAGCCCGGACAATGACTACGAGCAGTACTTC. The genes are TRBV5-1 and TRBJ2-7; TRBD1 might be the D (5 bases). Looked up from germline, CDR1 is SGHRS and CDR2 is YFSETQ. Trimming pared 4 bases from V and 3 bases from J, leaving 11 bases between. The CDR3 extends over 13 amino acids.

This clonotype was counted between two and nine times. The chain carries TRBV12-3 or TRBV12-4 and TRBJ1-5, with 7 positions matching TRBD1. The CDR3 length is 14 residues. The trim removed 3 bases at V and 5 bases at J, leaving 4 bases unmatched. The chain's CDR3 is CASSFWGTDQPQHF. DNA of the CDR3: TGTGCCAGCAGTTTTTGGGGGACAGATCAGCCCCAGCATTTT.